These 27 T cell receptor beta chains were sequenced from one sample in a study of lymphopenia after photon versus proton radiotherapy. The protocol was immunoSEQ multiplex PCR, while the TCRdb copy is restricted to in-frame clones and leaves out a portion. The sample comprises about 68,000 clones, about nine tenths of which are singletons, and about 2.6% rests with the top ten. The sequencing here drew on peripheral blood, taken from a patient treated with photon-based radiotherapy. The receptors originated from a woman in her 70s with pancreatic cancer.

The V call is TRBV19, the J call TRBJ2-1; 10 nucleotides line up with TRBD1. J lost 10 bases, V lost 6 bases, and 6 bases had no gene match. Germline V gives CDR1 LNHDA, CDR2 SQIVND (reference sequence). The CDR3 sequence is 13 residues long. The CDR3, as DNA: TGTGCCAGTAGCGGGACAGGGGATGGAGAGCAGTTCTTC. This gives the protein CASSGTGDGEQFF.

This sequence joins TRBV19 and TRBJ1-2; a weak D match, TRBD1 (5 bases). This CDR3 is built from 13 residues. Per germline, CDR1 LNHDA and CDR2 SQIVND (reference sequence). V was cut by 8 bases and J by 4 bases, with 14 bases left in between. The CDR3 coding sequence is TGTGCCAGTGACTTTGGGGGAAGCTATGGCTACACCTTC. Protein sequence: CASDFGGSYGYTF.

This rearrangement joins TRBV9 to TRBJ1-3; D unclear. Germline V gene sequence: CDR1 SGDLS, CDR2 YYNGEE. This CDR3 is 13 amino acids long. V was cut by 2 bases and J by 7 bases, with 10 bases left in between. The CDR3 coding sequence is TGTGCCAGCAGCGTTTTAGATGGGAACACCATATATTTT. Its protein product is CASSVLDGNTIYF.

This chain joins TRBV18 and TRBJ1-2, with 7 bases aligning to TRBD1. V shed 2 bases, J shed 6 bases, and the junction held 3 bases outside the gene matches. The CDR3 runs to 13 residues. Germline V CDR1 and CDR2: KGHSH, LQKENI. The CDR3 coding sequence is TGTGCCAGCTCACCAATTGGGACAGATGGCTACACCTTC. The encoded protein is CASSPIGTDGYTF.

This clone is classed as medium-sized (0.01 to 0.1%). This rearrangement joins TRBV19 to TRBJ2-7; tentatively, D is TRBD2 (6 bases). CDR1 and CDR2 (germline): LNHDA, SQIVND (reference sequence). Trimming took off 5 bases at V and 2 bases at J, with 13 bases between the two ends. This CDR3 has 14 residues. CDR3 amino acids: CASSLTGTAYEQYF. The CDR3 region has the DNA TGTGCCAGTAGTCTCACCGGGACTGCCTACGAGCAGTACTTC.

The CDR3 sequence is CSVGWEVASGPYLTYEQYF. The CDR3 bases are TGCAGCGTTGGGTGGGAGGTCGCTAGCGGGCCTTATTTAACCTACGAGCAGTACTTC. The chain carries TRBV29-1 and TRBJ2-7; TRBD2 matches 8 bases. Germline V lookup: CDR1 SQVTM, CDR2 ANQGSEA. The V and J ends lost 4 bases and 2 bases, in that order; junction bases with no gene match: 22. The CDR3 sequence is 19 residues long.

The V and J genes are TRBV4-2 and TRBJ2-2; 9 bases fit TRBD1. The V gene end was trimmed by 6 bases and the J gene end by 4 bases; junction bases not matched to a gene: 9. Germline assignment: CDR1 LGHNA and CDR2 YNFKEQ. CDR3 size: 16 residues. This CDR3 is CASRKGQGRITGELFF. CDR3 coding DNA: TGTGCCAGCAGGAAAGGACAGGGGCGAATCACCGGGGAGCTGTTTTTT.

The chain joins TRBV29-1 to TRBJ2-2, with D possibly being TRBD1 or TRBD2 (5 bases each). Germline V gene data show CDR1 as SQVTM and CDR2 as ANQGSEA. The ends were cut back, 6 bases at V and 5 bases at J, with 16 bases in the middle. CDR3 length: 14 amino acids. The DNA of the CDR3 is TGCAGCGTCGCGCCGGGACCGCTTACCGGGGAGCTGTTTTTT. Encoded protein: CSVAPGPLTGELFF.

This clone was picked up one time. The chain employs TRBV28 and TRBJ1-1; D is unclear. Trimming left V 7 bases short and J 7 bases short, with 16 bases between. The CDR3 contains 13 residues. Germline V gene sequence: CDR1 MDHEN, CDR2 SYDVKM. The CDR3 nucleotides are TGTGCCAGCACCGTCGTTGGGGTCGGTGAAGCTTTCTTT. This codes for CASTVVGVGEAFF.

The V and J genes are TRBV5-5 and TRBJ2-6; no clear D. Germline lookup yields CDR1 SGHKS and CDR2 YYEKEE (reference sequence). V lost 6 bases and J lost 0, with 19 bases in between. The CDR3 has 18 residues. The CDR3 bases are TGTGCCAGCACCGCCTTGGGTCACCACAGCTCTGGGGCCAACGTCCTGACTTTC. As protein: CASTALGHHSSGANVLTF.

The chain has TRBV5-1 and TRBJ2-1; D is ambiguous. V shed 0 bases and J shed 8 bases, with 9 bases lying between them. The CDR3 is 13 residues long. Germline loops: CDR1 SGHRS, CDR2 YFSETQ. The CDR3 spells CASSLGFADEQFF. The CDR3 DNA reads TGCGCCAGCAGCTTGGGGTTCGCGGATGAGCAGTTCTTC.

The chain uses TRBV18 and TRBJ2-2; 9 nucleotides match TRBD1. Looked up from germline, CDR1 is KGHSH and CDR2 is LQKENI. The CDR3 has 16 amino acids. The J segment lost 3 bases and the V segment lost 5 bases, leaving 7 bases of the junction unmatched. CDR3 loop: CASSVTGTGYTGELFF. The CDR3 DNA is TGTGCCAGCTCAGTCACCGGGACAGGGTACACCGGGGAGCTGTTTTTT.

CDR3 loop: CASSLAQGQGETQYF. In nucleotides, the CDR3 is TGTGCCAGCAGCTTAGCGCAGGGACAGGGAGAGACCCAGTACTTC. This chain links TRBV7-2 with TRBJ2-5; TRBD1 agrees at 9 bases. With 0 bases clipped from V and 4 bases from J, the junction kept 3 bases outside the gene matches. The length of the CDR3 is 15 residues. CDR1 is SGHTA and CDR2 is FQGNSA in the germline V gene.

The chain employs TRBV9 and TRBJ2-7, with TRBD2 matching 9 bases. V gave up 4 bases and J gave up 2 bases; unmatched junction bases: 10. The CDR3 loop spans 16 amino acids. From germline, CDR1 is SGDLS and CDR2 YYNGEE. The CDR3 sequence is CASSPMTSGPTYEQYF. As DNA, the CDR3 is TGTGCCAGCAGCCCGATGACTAGCGGCCCTACCTACGAGCAGTACTTC.

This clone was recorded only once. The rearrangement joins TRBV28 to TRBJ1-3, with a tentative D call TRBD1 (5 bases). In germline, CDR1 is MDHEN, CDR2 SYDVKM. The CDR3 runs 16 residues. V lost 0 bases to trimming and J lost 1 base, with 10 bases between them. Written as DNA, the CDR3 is TGTGCCAGCAGTTTATGGACAGAGACATCTGGAAACACCATATATTTT. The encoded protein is CASSLWTETSGNTIYF.

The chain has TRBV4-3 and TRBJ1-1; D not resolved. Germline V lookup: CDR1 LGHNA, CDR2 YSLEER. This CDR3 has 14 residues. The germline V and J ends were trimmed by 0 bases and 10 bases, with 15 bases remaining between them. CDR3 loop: CASSQEAGPYGAFF. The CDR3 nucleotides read TGCGCCAGCAGCCAAGAAGCTGGGCCATACGGAGCTTTCTTT.

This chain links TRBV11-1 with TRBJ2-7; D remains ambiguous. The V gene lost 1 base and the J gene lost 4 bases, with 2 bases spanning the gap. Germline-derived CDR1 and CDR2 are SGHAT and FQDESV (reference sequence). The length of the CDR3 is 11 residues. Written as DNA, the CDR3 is TGTGCCAGCAGCTTAGAGTACGAGCAGTACTTC. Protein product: CASSLEYEQYF.

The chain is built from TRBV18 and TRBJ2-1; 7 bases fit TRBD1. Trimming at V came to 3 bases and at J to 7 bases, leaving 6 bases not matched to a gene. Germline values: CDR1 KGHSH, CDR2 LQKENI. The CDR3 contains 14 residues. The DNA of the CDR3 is TGTGCCAGCTCACCCCCACTCAGGGGGAATGAGCAGTTCTTC. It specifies CASSPPLRGNEQFF.

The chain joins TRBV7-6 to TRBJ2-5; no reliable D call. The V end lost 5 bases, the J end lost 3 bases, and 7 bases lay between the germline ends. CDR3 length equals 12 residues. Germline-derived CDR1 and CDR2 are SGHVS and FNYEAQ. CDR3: CASSGSEETQYF. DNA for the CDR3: TGTGCCAGCAGCGGATCGGAAGAGACCCAGTACTTC.

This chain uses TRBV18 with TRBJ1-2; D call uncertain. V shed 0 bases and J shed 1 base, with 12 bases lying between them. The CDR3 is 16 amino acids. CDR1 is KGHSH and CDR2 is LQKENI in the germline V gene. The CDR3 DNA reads TGTGCCAGCTCACCACCGGGTCAGGCAATTAACTATGGCTACACCTTC. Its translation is CASSPPGQAINYGYTF. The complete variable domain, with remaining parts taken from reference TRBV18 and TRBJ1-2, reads NAGVMQNPRHLVRRRGQEARLRCSPMKGHSHVYWYRQLPEEGLKFMVYLQKENIIDESGMPKERFSAEFPKEGPSILRIQQVVRGDSAAYFCASSPPGQAINYGYTFGSGTRLTVV.

The CDR3 is CASGQGPMNTEAFF. The CDR3 DNA sequence: TGTGCCAGCGGGCAAGGTCCGATGAACACTGAAGCTTTCTTT. The V gene is TRBV28, the J gene TRBJ1-1, with D hard to call. The length of the CDR3 is 14 residues. CDR1 and CDR2 (germline): MDHEN, SYDVKM. Trimming stripped 8 bases from V and 0 bases from J, with 13 bases between.

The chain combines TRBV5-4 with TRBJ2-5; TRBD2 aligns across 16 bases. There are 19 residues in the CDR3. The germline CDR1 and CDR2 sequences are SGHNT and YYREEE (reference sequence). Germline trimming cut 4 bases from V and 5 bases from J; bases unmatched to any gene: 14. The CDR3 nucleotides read TGTGCCAGCAGCCCGGGACTAGCGGGAGGGAGCACGACATGGGAGACCCAGTACTTC. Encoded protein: CASSPGLAGGSTTWETQYF.

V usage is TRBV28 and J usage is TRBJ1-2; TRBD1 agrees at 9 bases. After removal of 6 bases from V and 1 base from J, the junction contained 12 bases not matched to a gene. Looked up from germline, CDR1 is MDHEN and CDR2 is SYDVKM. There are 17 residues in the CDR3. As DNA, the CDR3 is TGTGCCAGCAGCCCCCACAGATGGGGACAGGGTAACTATGGCTACACCTTC. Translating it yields CASSPHRWGQGNYGYTF.

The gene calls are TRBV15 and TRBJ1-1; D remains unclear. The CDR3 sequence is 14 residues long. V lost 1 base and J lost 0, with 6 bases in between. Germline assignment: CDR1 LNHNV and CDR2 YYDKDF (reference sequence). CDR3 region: CATSRAVVNTEAFF. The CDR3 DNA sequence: TGTGCCACCAGCAGAGCAGTCGTGAACACTGAAGCTTTCTTT.

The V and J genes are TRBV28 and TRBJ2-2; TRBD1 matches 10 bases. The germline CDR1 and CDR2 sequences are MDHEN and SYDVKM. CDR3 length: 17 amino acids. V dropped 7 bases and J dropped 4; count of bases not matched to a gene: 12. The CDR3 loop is CASTSGLGQGSTGELFF. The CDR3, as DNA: TGTGCCAGCACTTCTGGGCTGGGACAGGGGTCCACCGGGGAGCTGTTTTTT.

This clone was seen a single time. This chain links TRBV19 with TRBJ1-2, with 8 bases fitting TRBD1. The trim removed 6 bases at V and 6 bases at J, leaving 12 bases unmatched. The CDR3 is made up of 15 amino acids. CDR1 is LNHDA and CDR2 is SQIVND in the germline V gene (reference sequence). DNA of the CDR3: TGTGCCAGTAGAAAACCGGACAGGGATCTCCATGGCTACACCTTC. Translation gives CASRKPDRDLHGYTF.

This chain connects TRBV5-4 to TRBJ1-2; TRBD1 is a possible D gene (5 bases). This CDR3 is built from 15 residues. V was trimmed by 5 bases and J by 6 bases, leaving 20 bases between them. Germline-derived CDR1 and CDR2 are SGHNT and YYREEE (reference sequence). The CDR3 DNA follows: TGTGCCAGCAGACCCGTAGGGGCGGGGATCAATGGCTACACCTTC. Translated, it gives CASRPVGAGINGYTF.